Ten or more counts support the clone carrying this T cell receptor beta chain. Its antigen is unidentified. These data belong to a study of blood T cells in healthy people across ages. General observations from the study: Long-lived donors carried more naive CD4+ cells and greater diversity than aged donors.

This CDR3 contains 18 residues. Per germline, CDR1 SGHTA and CDR2 FQGNSA. V lost 1 base, J lost 2 bases, and 18 bases lay in between. Through a sample-barcoded 5' primer and a J-beta primer mix, a second PCR was run for roughly 7 to 11 cycles. Using its own MiXCR run on the 5' RACE reads, TCRdb lists one record per CDR3 protein. Of 790,000 or so distinct CDR3 sequences listed, 35% to 60% are singletons. The clonotype originates from an elderly man in good health. This chain uses TRBV7-2 with TRBJ1-3; tentative D call: TRBD1 (6 bases). The sequenced sample consisted of blood. DNA of the CDR3: TGTGCCAGCAGCTTAGGGGCTATCCGGGGGCAGGCTGGAAACACCATATATTTT. Translating it yields CASSLGAIRGQAGNTIYF.